This TCR beta chain appears in the sequencing data of a study of blood T cell repertoires in COVID-19. Study-level information: Samples taken during acute and convalescent COVID-19 were collected in the United States, Italy and Spain. PBMCs, B-cell-depleted T cells, or T cells were the source of the cDNA or gDNA that made up the material.

In the source study's methods: The authors estimated nucleated cell counts from reference gene primer amplification. Method: immunoSEQ multiplex PCR; TCRdb's copy keeps in-frame clones and lacks some. That table furnishes V, J and clone size, whereas the DNA furnished D and trimming. Of about 280,000 clones listed, approximately 88% were seen once; the top ten hold 9.4%. V lost 6 bases, J lost 10 bases, and 2 bases stayed unmatched. This CDR3 comprises 11 residues. From germline, CDR1 is MNHEY and CDR2 SVGAGI. The chain recombines TRBV6-5 with TRBJ1-2, with 10 bases that match TRBD1. This receptor was identified in a man in his late teens or twenties with active or convalescent COVID-19. Specimen: peripheral blood. CDR3 nucleotides: TGTGCCAGCAGGGACAGGGGGATCTACACCTTC. Protein: CASRDRGIYTF.